The rows below give T cell receptor beta chains drawn from one sample of a study of molecular identifiers for immune sequencing clone quantification. TCRdb recomputed calls from the PCR reads with MiXCR, one row per CDR3 protein. This table holds 460,000 or so distinct CDR3 sequences, 25% found once. Source material: naive CD8+ T cells from blood, with Jurkat cell RNA spiked in. These receptors all come from a human donor in good health. Some libraries in this study had Jurkat cell RNA spiked in. The CDR3 runs from the conserved cysteine through the conserved F or W. A D gene is named only where the DNA matches it firmly. A clone size is listed for some rows: how often the clone was seen (once, few, many), or a class if it is expanded.

CDR3: CASSLEGSGDPNTGELFF; DNA: TGTGCCAGCAGCTTGGAGGGTAGCGGGGACCCGAACACCGGGGAGCTGTTTTTT; J: TRBJ2-2; V: TRBV5-6; D: TRBD2; size: -
CDR3: CASSRLGGGNQPQHF; DNA: TGTGCCAGCAGCCGATTAGGGGGTGGCAATCAGCCCCAGCATTTT; J: TRBJ1-5; V: TRBV14; D: -; size: many
CDR3: CASCPNTRGSVSEQYF; DNA: TGTGCCAGCTGTCCAAACACCCGAGGGAGTGTCAGCGAGCAGTACTTC; J: TRBJ2-7; V: TRBV6-5; D: -; size: many
CDR3: CASSFTPDRGGEKLFF; DNA: TGTGCCAGCAGCTTCACACCGGACAGGGGTGGTGAAAAACTGTTTTTT; J: TRBJ1-4; V: TRBV7-9; D: TRBD1; size: few
CDR3: CSARETETYGYTF; DNA: TGCAGTGCTAGAGAGACAGAAACTTATGGCTACACCTTC; J: TRBJ1-2; V: TRBV20-1; D: -; size: -
CDR3: CASSVGSSGVTGTRYF; DNA: TGTGCCAGCAGCGTAGGGTCTAGCGGGGTCACAGGTACGCGGTATTTT; J: TRBJ2-3; V: TRBV9; D: TRBD2; size: -
CDR3: CASSSGPGQGVEETQYF; DNA: TGTGCCAGCAGCTCGGGGCCGGGACAGGGGGTCGAAGAGACCCAGTACTTC; J: TRBJ2-5; V: TRBV11-3; D: TRBD1; size: few
CDR3: CASSLEGGLSYEQYF; DNA: TGTGCCAGCAGCTTAGAGGGGGGACTATCCTACGAGCAGTACTTC; J: TRBJ2-7; V: TRBV7-2; D: -; size: few
CDR3: CASSWRVSDEQYF; DNA: TGTGCCAGCAGTTGGCGGGTAAGCGACGAGCAGTACTTC; J: TRBJ2-7; V: TRBV6-5; D: -; size: -
CDR3: CASSIDLTSGRRTDTQYF; DNA: TGTGCCAGTAGTATAGACCTGACTAGCGGGAGGCGCACAGATACGCAGTATTTT; J: TRBJ2-3; V: TRBV19; D: TRBD2; size: -
CDR3: CASSQVRENTEAFF; DNA: TGTGCCAGCAGCCAAGTCAGGGAGAACACTGAAGCTTTCTTT; J: TRBJ1-1; V: TRBV3-1; D: -; size: -
CDR3: CASSLVSGRFSYEQYF; DNA: TGTGCCAGCAGCTTAGTATCGGGCAGATTCTCCTACGAGCAGTACTTC; J: TRBJ2-7; V: TRBV11-2; D: -; size: -
CDR3: CASSTVTGGSETQYF; DNA: TGTGCCAGCAGCACCGTCACAGGGGGCTCAGAGACCCAGTACTTC; J: TRBJ2-5; V: TRBV7-8; D: TRBD1; size: few
CDR3: CAPRPDREFYEQYF; DNA: TGTGCCCCTCGGCCGGACAGGGAGTTCTACGAGCAGTACTTC; J: TRBJ2-7; V: TRBV3-2; D: -; size: few
CDR3: CATSDLADSYNEQFF; DNA: TGTGCCACCAGTGATTTAGCGGACTCCTACAATGAGCAGTTCTTC; J: TRBJ2-1; V: TRBV24-1; D: -; size: few
CDR3: CSVEGTAYEQYF; DNA: TGCAGCGTAGAAGGAACGGCCTACGAGCAGTACTTC; J: TRBJ2-7; V: TRBV29-1; D: -; size: few
CDR3: CASSPTYRTGQGQPQHF; DNA: TGTGCCAGTAGCCCTACCTACCGGACAGGGCAGGGTCAGCCCCAGCATTTT; J: TRBJ1-5; V: TRBV19; D: TRBD1; size: -
CDR3: CASSLYGRDGLAGTGELFF; DNA: TGTGCCAGCAGTTTGTATGGAAGGGATGGACTAGCGGGCACCGGGGAGCTGTTTTTT; J: TRBJ2-2; V: TRBV27; D: TRBD2; size: once
CDR3: CASSQESSGGITSTDTQYF; DNA: TGCGCCAGCAGCCAAGAGTCTAGCGGGGGGATTACTAGCACAGATACGCAGTATTTT; J: TRBJ2-3; V: TRBV4-3; D: TRBD2; size: many
CDR3: CASSLDHRGPKETQYF; DNA: TGTGCCAGCAGCTTAGACCACAGGGGTCCGAAAGAGACCCAGTACTTC; J: TRBJ2-5; V: TRBV7-6; D: TRBD1; size: many
CDR3: CASSYDSSSYEQYF; DNA: TGTGCCAGCAGTTATGACAGCAGCTCCTACGAGCAGTACTTC; J: TRBJ2-7; V: TRBV6-5; D: -; size: few
CDR3: CASSITGGPTDTQYF; DNA: TGTGCCAGCAGTATTACTGGGGGGCCCACAGATACGCAGTATTTT; J: TRBJ2-3; V: TRBV7-3; D: -; size: many
CDR3: CACDLGVRGSTDTQYF; DNA: TGTGCCTGCGATTTGGGTGTCCGAGGTAGCACAGATACGCAGTATTTT; J: TRBJ2-3; V: TRBV30; D: -; size: many
CDR3: CASSPYRQETQYF; DNA: TGTGCCAGCAGCCCCTACCGACAAGAGACCCAGTACTTC; J: TRBJ2-5; V: TRBV7-7; D: -; size: many
CDR3: CASNFSGQPQHF; DNA: TGTGCCAGCAATTTCAGTGGTCAGCCCCAGCATTTT; J: TRBJ1-5; V: TRBV28; D: -; size: -
CDR3: CSVKQENSYEQYF; DNA: TGCAGCGTAAAACAGGAGAACTCCTACGAGCAGTACTTC; J: TRBJ2-7; V: TRBV29-1; D: -; size: many
CDR3: CASSYRVGDTEASF; DNA: TGTGCCAGCAGTTATCGAGTGGGGGACACTGAAGCTTCCTTT; J: TRBJ1-1; V: TRBV6-5; D: -; size: -
CDR3: CASSSAAGDRGAGELFF; DNA: TGTGCCAGCAGTAGCGCCGCGGGGGACAGGGGTGCCGGGGAGCTGTTTTTT; J: TRBJ2-2; V: TRBV6-5; D: TRBD1; size: -
CDR3: CAISEERGSYEQYF; DNA: TGTGCCATCAGTGAGGAGAGGGGCTCCTACGAGCAGTACTTC; J: TRBJ2-7; V: TRBV10-3; D: -; size: -
CDR3: CASRKLGEVNTEAFF; DNA: TGCGCCAGCAGAAAATTAGGGGAAGTGAACACTGAAGCTTTCTTT; J: TRBJ1-1; V: TRBV4-1; D: -; size: -
CDR3: CASRSWAGGTDTQYF; DNA: TGTGCCAGCCGGTCGTGGGCTGGGGGCACAGATACGCAGTATTTT; J: TRBJ2-3; V: TRBV27; D: -; size: -
CDR3: CASSQGAGTSGYEQYF; DNA: TGCGCCAGCAGCCAGGGGGCCGGGACTAGCGGGTACGAGCAGTACTTC; J: TRBJ2-7; V: TRBV4-3; D: TRBD2; size: few
CDR3: CASSSLMTNEKLFF; DNA: TGTGCCAGCAGTTCCCTAATGACTAATGAAAAACTGTTTTTT; J: TRBJ1-4; V: TRBV27; D: -; size: -
CDR3: CASRGRDWYDNQPQHF; DNA: TGTGCCAGCAGGGGAAGGGATTGGTACGACAATCAGCCCCAGCATTTT; J: TRBJ1-5; V: TRBV27; D: -; size: -
CDR3: CASSFGSGALLF; DNA: -; J: TRBJ2-2; V: TRBV12-3/TRBV12-4; D: -; size: -
CDR3: CSVVPPLEADTQYF; DNA: TGCAGCGTTGTCCCACCCCTCGAAGCAGATACGCAGTATTTT; J: TRBJ2-3; V: TRBV29-1; D: -; size: many
CDR3: CASTYDPRGQPQHF; DNA: TGTGCCAGTACCTATGACCCTAGGGGTCAGCCCCAGCATTTT; J: TRBJ1-5; V: TRBV19; D: -; size: many
CDR3: CASRLTGTGFYGQYF; DNA: TGTGCCAGCAGGCTGACCGGGACAGGGTTTTACGGGCAGTACTTC; J: TRBJ2-7; V: TRBV12-3/TRBV12-4; D: TRBD1; size: -
CDR3: CASSIGGQGSIHGTDTQYF; DNA: TGTGCCAGTAGTATAGGGGGACAGGGCTCGATTCACGGAACAGATACGCAGTATTTT; J: TRBJ2-3; V: TRBV19; D: TRBD1; size: -
CDR3: CASRLRGSGGVHEQFF; DNA: TGTGCCAGCAGACTGAGGGGTAGCGGGGGAGTTCATGAGCAGTTCTTC; J: TRBJ2-1; V: TRBV2; D: TRBD2; size: -
CDR3: CASSLGLTTYEQYF; DNA: TGTGCCAGCAGCTTGGGACTCACCACCTACGAGCAGTACTTC; J: TRBJ2-7; V: TRBV7-6; D: -; size: many
CDR3: CASSPYPALQETQYF; DNA: TGTGCCAGCAGCCCTTATCCGGCACTCCAAGAGACCCAGTACTTC; J: TRBJ2-5; V: TRBV7-9; D: -; size: many
CDR3: CASSLGDRNYEQYF; DNA: TGTGCCAGCAGCTTAGGGGACAGAAACTACGAGCAGTACTTC; J: TRBJ2-7; V: TRBV7-2; D: TRBD1; size: few